This TCR beta chain was identified during a study of T-cell memory formation after mild COVID-19. V lost 5 bases and J lost 4; bases outside the gene matches: 12. This CDR3 has 16 amino acids. A single record per CDR3 protein comes from TCRdb applying MiXCR to the 5' RACE reads. Among about 82,000 distinct CDR3 sequences listed, 13% were seen once. The receptor was derived from a young man who had mild COVID-19 (a few samples of this study predate the infection). Cell type and time point are not known. The chain carries TRBV12-3 or TRBV12-4 and TRBJ2-5, with 8 nucleotides matching TRBD1. Sequenced input: PBMCs or a T cell subset sorted from them (not recorded which). This chain's CDR3 is CASSPLDRALGETQYF. DNA for the CDR3: TGTGCCAGCAGTCCGCTGGACAGGGCTCTGGGAGAGACCCAGTACTTC.